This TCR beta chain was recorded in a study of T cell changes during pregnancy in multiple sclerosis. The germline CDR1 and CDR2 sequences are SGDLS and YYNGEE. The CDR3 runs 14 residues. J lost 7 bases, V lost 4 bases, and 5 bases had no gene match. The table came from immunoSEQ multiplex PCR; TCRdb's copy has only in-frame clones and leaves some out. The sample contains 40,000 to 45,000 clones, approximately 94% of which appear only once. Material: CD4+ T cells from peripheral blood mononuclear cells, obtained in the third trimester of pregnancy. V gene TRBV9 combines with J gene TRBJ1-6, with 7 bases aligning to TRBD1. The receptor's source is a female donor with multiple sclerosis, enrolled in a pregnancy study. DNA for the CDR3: TGTGCCAGCAGCCGGGACAGTCAGAATTCACCCCTCCACTTT. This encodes CASSRDSQNSPLHF.